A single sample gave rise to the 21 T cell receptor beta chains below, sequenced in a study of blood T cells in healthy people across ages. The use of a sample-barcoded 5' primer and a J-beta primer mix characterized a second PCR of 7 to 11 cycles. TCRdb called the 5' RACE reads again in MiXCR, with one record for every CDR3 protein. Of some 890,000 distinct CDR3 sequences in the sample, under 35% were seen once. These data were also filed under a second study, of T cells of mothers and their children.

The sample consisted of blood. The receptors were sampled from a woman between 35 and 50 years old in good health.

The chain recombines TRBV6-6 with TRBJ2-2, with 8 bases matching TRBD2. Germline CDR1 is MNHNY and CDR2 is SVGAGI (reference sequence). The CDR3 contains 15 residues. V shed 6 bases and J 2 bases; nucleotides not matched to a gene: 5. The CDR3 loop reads CASRLAGRNTGELFF. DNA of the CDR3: TGTGCCAGCAGATTAGCGGGGCGTAACACCGGGGAGCTGTTTTTT.

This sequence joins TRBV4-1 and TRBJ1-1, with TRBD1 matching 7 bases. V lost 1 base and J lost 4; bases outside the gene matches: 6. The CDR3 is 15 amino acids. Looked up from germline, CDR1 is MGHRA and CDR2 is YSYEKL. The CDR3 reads CASSQGTGDATEAFF. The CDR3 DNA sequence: TGCGCCAGCAGCCAAGGTACAGGGGATGCCACTGAAGCTTTCTTT.

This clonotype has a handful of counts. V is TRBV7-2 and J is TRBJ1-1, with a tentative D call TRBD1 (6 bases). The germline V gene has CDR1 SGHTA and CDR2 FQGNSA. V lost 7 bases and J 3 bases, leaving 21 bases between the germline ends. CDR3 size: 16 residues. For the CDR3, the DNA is TGTGCCAGCAACTCACCAAAGGGGGGGCGCCACACTGAAGCTTTCTTT. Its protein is CASNSPKGGRHTEAFF.

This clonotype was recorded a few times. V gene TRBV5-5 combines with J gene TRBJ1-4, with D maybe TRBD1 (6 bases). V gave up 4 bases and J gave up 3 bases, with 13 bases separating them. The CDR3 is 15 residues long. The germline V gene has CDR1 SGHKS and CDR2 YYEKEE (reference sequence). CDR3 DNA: TGTGCCAGCAGCCTACAACAGGGAGCTAATGAAAAACTGTTTTTT. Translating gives CASSLQQGANEKLFF. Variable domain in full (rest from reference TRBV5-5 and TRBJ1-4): DAGVTQSPTHLIKTRGQQVTLRCSPISGHKSVSWYQQVLGQGPQFIFQYYEKEERGRGNFPDRFSARQFPNYSSELNVNALLLGDSALYLCASSLQQGANEKLFFGSGTQLSVL.

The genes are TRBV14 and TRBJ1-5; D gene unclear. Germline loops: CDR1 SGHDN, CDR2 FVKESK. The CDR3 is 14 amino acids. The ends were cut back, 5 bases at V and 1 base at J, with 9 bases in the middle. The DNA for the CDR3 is TGTGCCAGCAGCGAAAGGCCGAGCAATCAGCCCCAGCATTTT. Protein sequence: CASSERPSNQPQHF.

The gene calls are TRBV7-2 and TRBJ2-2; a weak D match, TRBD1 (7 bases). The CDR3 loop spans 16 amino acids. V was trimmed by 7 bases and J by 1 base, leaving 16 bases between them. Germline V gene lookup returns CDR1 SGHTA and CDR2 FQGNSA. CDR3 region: CASNPQGGLNTGELFF. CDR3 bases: TGTGCCAGCAATCCCCAGGGGGGACTGAACACCGGGGAGCTGTTTTTT.

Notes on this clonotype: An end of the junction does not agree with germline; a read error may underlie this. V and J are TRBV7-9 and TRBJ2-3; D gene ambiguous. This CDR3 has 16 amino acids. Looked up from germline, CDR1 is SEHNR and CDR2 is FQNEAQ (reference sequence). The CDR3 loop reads CASSLGSLRNTDAQYF. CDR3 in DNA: TGTGCCAGCAGCTTAGGGTCTCTCCGAAATACAGATGCGCAGTATTTT.

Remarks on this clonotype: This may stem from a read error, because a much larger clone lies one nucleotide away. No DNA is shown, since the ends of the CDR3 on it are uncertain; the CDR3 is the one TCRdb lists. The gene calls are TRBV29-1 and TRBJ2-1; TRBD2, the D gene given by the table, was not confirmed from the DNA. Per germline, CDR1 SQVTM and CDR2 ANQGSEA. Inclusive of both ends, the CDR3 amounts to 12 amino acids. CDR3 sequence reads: CSVGGGAFEKFF.

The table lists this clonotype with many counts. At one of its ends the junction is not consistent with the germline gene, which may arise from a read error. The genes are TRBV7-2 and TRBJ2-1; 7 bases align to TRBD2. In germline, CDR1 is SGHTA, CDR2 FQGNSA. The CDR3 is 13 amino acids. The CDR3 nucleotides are TGTGCCAGCAGCCTAGCGGCAGGGCAGGAGCAGTTCTTC. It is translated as CASSLAAGQEQFF.

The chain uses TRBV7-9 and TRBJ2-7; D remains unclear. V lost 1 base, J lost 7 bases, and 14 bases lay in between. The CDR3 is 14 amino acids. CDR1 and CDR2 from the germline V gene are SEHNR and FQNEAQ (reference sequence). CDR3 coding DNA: TGTGCCAGCAGCTTAGAAATGAGGTACAATGAGCAGTACTTC. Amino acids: CASSLEMRYNEQYF. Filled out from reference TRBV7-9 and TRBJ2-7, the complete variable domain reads DTGVSQNPRHKITKRGQNVTFRCDPISEHNRLYWYRQTLGQGPEFLTYFQNEAQLEKSRLLSDRFSAERPKGSFSTLEIQRTEQGDSAMYLCASSLEMRYNEQYFGPGTRLTVT.

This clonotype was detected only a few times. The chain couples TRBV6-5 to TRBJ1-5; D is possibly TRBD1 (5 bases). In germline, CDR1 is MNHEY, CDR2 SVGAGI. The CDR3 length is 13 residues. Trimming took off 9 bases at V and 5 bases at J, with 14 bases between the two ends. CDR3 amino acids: CASTQGTDQPQHF. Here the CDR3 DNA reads TGTGCCAGTACCCAGGGCACAGATCAGCCCCAGCATTTT.

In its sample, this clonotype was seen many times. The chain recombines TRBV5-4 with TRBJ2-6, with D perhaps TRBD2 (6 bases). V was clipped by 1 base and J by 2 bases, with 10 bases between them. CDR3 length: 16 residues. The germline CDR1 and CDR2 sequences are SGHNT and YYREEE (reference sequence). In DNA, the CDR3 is TGTGCCAGCAGCTTGAGGTCGGGGGCTGGGGCCAACGTCCTGACTTTC. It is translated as CASSLRSGAGANVLTF.

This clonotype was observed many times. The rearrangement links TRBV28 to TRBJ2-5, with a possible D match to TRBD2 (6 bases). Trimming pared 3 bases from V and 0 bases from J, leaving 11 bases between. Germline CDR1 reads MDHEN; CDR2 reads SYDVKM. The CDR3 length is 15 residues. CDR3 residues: CASSFYRGNQETQYF. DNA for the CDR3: TGTGCCAGCAGTTTCTATCGGGGGAACCAAGAGACCCAGTACTTC.

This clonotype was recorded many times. In nucleotides, the CDR3 is TGTGCCAGCAGCCAGCCCCGGGCTAGCGGGACCCAAGAGACCCAGTACTTC. Its protein product is CASSQPRASGTQETQYF. The V gene is TRBV11-2, the J gene TRBJ2-5, with TRBD2 matching over 9 bases. Germline CDR1 SGHAT, CDR2 FQNNGV. The CDR3 sequence is 17 residues long. V shed 5 bases and J 1 base; nucleotides not matched to a gene: 11. Variable domain in full (rest from reference TRBV11-2 and TRBJ2-5): EAGVAQSPRYKIIEKRQSVAFWCNPISGHATLYWYQQILGQGPKLLIQFQNNGVVDDSQLPKDRFSAERLKGVDSTLKIQPAKLEDSAVYLCASSQPRASGTQETQYFGPGTRLLVL.

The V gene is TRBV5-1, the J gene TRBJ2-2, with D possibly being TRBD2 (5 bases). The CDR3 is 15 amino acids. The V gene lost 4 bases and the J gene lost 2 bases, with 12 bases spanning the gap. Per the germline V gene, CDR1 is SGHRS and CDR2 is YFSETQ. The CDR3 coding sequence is TGCGCCAGCAGCCCCCAGGCGGGCAACACCGGGGAGCTGTTTTTT. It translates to CASSPQAGNTGELFF.

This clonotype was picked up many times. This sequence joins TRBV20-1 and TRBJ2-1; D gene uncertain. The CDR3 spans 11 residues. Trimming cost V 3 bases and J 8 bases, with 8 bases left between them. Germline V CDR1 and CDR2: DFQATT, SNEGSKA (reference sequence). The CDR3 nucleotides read TGCAGTGCTAGTCGCGGAGATGAGCAGTTCTTC. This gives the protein CSASRGDEQFF.

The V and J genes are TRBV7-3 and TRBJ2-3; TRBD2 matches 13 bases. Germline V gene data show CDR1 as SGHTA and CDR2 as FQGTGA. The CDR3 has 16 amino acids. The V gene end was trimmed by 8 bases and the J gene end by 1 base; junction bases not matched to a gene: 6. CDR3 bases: TGTGCCAGCGGCCCAGGACTAGCGGGGGGCACAGATACGCAGTATTTT. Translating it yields CASGPGLAGGTDTQYF.

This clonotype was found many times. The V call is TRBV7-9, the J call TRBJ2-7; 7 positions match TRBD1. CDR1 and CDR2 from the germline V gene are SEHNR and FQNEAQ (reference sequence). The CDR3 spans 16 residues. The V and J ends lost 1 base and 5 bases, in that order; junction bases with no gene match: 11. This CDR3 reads CASSLVLGGGRDEQYF. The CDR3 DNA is TGTGCCAGCAGCTTAGTACTAGGGGGCGGACGGGACGAGCAGTACTTC.

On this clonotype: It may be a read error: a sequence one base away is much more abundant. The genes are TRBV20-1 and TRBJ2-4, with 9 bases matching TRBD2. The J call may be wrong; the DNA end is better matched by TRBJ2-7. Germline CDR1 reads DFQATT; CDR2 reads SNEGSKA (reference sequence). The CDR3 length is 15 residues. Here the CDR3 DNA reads TGCAGTGTTAGTGTTAGCGGGGGCCACCCCTACGAGCAGTACTTC. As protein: CSVSVSGGHPYEQYF.

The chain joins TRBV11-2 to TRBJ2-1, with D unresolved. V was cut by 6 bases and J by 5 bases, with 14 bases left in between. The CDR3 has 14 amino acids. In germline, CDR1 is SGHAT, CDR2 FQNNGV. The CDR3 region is CASRKTGLNNEQFF. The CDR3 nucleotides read TGTGCCAGCAGAAAGACCGGGCTTAACAATGAGCAGTTCTTC.

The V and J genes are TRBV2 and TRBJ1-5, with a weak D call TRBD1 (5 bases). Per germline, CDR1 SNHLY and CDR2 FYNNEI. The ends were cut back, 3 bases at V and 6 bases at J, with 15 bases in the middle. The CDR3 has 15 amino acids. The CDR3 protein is CASSERGGLGQPQHF. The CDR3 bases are TGTGCCAGCAGTGAGCGGGGGGGGTTAGGTCAGCCCCAGCATTTT. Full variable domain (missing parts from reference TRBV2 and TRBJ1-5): EPEVTQTPSHQVTQMGQEVILRCVPISNHLYFYWYRQILGQKVEFLVSFYNNEISEKSEIFDDQFSVERPDGSNFTLKIRSTKLEDSAMYFCASSERGGLGQPQHFGDGTRLSIL.